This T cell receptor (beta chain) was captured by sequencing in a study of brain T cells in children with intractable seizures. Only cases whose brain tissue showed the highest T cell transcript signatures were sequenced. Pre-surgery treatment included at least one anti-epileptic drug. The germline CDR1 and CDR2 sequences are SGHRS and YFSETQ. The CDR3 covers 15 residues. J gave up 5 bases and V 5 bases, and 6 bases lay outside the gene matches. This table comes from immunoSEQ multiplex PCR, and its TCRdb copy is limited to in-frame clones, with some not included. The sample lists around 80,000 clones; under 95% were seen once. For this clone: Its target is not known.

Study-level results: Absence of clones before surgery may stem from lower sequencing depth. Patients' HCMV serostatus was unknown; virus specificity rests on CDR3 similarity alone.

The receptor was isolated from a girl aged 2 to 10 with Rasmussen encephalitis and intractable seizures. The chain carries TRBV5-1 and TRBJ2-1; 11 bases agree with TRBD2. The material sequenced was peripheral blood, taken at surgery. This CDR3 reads CASRQLLAGDNEQFF. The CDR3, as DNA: TGCGCCAGCAGACAATTACTAGCGGGAGACAATGAGCAGTTCTTC. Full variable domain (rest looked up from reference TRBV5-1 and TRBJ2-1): KAGVTQTPRYLIKTRGQQVTLSCSPISGHRSVSWYQQTPGQGLQFLFEYFSETQRNKGNFPGRFSGRQFSNSRSEMNVSTLELGDSALYLCASRQLLAGDNEQFFGPGTRLTVL.